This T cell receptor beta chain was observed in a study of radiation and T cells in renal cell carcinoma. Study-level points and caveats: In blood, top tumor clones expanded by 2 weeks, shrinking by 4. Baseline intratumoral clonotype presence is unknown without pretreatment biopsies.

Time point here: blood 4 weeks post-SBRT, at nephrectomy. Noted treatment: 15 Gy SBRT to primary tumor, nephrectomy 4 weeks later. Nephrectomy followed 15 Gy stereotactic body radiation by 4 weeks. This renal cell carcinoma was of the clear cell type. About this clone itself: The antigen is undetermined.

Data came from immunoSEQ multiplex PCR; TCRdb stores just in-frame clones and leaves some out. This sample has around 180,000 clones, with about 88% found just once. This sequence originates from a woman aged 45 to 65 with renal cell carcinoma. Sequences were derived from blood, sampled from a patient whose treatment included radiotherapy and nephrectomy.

The CDR3 is CASSQEPRGPYEQYF. DNA of the CDR3: TGTGCCAGCAGCCAAGAACCCCGGGGACCCTACGAGCAGTACTTC. The chain uses TRBV14 and TRBJ2-7, with D possibly being TRBD1 or TRBD2 (5 bases each). V dropped 0 bases and J dropped 2 bases, with 11 bases sitting between them. The CDR3 spans 15 residues. CDR1 is SGHDN and CDR2 is FVKESK in the germline V gene. Supplemented by reference TRBV14 and TRBJ2-7, the full variable domain reads EAGVTQFPSHSVIEKGQTVTLRCDPISGHDNLYWYRRVMGKEIKFLLHFVKESKQDESGMPNNRFLAERTGGTYSTLKVQPAELEDSGVYFCASSQEPRGPYEQYFGPGTRLTVT.